Listed here is a single T cell receptor (beta chain). Antigen specificity is unknown. The V and J ends lost 6 bases and 9 bases respectively, with 15 bases between them. Germline V gives CDR1 MNHNS, CDR2 SASEGT. The CDR3 is 14 amino acids. Each patient went into thyroid surgery without having received any treatment. The data belong to a study of metastatic and nonmetastatic thyroid tumors. About the research overall: Comparison of repertoires was carried out across blood and tumor or nodule tissue from malignant and benign thyroid patients.

Overall study results and limits: Reports indicated that malignant thyroid tumors showed significantly higher TCR beta diversity than benign nodules did, in blood and tumor.

MiXCR reprocessed the PCR reads for TCRdb. Among almost 9,500 clones, around 30% were seen once, and the ten largest hold around 20%. The sequence was obtained from a female donor with papillary thyroid cancer or a benign thyroid nodule (not recorded which). Some clones in this sample may be carry-over from other donors' samples. The sequenced sample was tumor tissue. The chain has TRBV6-1 and TRBJ1-6; perhaps TRBD1 as D (6 bases). CDR3 loop: CASRPQGDVSPLHF. The CDR3, as DNA: TGTGCCAGCAGACCACAGGGTGATGTTTCACCCCTCCACTTT.